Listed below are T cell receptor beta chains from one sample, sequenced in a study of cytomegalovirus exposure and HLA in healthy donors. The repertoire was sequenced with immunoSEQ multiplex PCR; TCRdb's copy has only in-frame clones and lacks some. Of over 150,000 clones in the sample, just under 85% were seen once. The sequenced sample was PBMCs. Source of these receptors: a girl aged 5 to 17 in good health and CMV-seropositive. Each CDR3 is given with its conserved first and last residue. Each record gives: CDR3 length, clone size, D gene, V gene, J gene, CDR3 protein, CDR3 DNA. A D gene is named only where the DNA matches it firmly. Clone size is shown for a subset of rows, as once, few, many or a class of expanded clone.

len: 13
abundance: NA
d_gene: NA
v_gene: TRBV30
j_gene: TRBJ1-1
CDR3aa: CAWRTALNTEAFF
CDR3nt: TGTGCCTGGAGGACAGCCTTGAACACTGAAGCTTTCTTT

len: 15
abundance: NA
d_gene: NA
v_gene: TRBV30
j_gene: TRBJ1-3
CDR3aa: CAWGGAGASGNTIYF
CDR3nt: TGTGCCTGGGGGGGAGCGGGGGCTTCTGGAAACACCATATATTTT

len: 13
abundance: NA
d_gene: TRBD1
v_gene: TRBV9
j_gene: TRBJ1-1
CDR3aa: CASSRTGTTEAFF
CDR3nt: TGTGCCAGCAGCCGGACAGGGACCACTGAAGCTTTCTTT

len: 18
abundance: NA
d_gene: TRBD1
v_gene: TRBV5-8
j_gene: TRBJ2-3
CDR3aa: CASSLRRQGETNTDTQYF
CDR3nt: TGTGCCAGCAGCTTGCGACGTCAGGGGGAGACTAACACAGATACGCAGTATTTT

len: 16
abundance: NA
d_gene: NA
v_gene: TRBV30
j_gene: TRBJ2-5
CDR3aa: CAWRRVGGGGQETQYF
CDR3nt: TGTGCCTGGAGAAGGGTAGGGGGCGGAGGGCAAGAGACCCAGTACTTC

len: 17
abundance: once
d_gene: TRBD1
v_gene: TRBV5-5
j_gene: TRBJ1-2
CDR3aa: CASSLAFRGQGSDGYTF
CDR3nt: TGTGCCAGCAGCTTGGCCTTTAGGGGACAGGGGAGTGATGGCTACACCTTC

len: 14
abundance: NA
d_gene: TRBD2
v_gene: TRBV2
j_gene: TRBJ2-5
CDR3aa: CASNRLAGQETQYF
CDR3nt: TGTGCCAGCAACAGACTAGCGGGACAAGAGACCCAGTACTTC

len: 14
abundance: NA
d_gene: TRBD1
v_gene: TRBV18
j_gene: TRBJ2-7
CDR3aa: CASSPGRGFDEQYF
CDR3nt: TGTGCCAGCTCACCAGGCAGGGGGTTCGACGAGCAGTACTTC

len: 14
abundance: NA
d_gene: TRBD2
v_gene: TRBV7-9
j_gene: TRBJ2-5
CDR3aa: CASSPPAGAETQYF
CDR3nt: TGTGCCAGCAGCCCACCCGCGGGAGCAGAGACCCAGTACTTC

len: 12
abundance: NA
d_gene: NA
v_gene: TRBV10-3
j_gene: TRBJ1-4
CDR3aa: CAISRGSEKLFF
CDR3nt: TGTGCCATCAGTAGAGGGAGTGAAAAACTGTTTTTT

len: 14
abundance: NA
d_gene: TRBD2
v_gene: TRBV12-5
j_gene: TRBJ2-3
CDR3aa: CATTTSGGAYAQYF
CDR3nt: TGTGCTACTACGACTAGCGGGGGGGCCTATGCGCAGTATTTT

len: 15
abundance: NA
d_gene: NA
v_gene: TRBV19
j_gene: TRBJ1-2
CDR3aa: CASSIRVLTDYGYTF
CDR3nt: TGTGCCAGTAGTATAAGAGTCCTGACTGACTATGGCTACACCTTC

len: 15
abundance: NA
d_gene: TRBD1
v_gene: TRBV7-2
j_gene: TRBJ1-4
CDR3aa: CASTPGQGPNEKLFF
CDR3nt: TGTGCCAGCACCCCGGGACAGGGGCCTAATGAAAAACTGTTTTTT

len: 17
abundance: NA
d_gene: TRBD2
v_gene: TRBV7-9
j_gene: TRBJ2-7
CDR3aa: CSSSPRGTSGGSYEQYF
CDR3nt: TGTTCCAGCAGCCCACGAGGGACTAGCGGGGGCTCCTACGAGCAGTACTTC

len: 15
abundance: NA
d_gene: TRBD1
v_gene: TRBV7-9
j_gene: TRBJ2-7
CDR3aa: CSSSLRTGGMDEQYF
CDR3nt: TGTTCCAGCAGCCTTAGGACAGGGGGAATGGACGAGCAGTACTTC

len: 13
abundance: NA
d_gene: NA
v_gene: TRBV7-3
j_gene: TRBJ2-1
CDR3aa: CASSLTGDSEQFF
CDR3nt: TGTGCCAGCAGCTTAACGGGAGACTCCGAGCAGTTCTTC

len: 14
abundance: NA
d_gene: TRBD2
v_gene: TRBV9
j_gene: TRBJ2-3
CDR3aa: CASSVELAADTQYF
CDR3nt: TGTGCCAGCAGCGTAGAACTAGCGGCCGATACGCAGTATTTT

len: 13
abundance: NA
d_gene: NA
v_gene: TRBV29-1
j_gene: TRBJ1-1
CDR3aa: CSELRTDHTEAFF
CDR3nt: TGCAGCGAGCTAAGGACAGACCACACTGAAGCTTTCTTT

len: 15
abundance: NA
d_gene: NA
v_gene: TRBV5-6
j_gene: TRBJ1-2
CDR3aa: CASSSQGIQHYGYTF
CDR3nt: TGTGCCAGCAGCTCGCAGGGGATACAGCACTATGGCTACACCTTC

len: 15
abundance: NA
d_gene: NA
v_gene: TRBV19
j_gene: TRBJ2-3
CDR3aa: CASQLTGSDTDTQYF
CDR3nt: TGTGCCAGCCAATTGACGGGGTCCGACACAGATACGCAGTATTTT

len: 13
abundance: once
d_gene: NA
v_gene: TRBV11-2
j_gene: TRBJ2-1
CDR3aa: CASSLGQFNEQFF
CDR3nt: TGTGCCAGCAGCTTAGGGCAGTTCAATGAGCAGTTCTTC

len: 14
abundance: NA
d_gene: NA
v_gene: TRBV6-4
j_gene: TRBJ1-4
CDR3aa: CASSEDGSNEKLFF
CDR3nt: TGTGCCAGCAGTGAAGACGGGAGTAATGAAAAACTGTTTTTT

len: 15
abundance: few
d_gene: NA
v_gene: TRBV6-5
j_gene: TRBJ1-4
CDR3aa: CASSYRGSANEKLFF
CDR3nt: TGTGCCAGCAGTTACCGGGGATCTGCGAATGAAAAACTGTTTTTT

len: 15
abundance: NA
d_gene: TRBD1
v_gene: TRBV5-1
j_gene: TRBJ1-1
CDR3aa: CASSSGQGRSTEAFF
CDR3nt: TGCGCCAGCAGCTCGGGACAGGGGAGGAGCACTGAAGCTTTCTTT

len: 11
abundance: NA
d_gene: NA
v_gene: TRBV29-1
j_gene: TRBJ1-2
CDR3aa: CSGTARYGYTF
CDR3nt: TGCAGCGGTACAGCAAGATATGGCTACACCTTC

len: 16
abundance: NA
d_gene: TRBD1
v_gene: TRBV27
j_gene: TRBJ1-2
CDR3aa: CASSLSGTVLSYGYTF
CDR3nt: TGTGCCAGCAGTTTATCCGGGACAGTTCTATCCTATGGCTACACCTTC

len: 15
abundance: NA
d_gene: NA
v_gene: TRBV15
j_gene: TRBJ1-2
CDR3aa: CATSPPLDRGYGYTF
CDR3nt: TGTGCCACCAGCCCCCCCCTCGACAGAGGATATGGCTACACCTTC

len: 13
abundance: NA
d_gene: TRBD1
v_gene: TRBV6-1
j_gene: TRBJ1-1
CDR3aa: CASSLRQGTEAFF
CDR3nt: TGTGCCAGCAGTCTGCGACAGGGGACTGAAGCTTTCTTT

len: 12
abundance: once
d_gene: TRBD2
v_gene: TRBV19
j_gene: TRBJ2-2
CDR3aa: CASCGGAGELFF
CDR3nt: TGTGCCAGTTGTGGGGGGGCCGGGGAGCTGTTTTTT

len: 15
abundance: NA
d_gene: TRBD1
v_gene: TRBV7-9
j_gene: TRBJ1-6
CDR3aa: CASSSRTGNDSPLHF
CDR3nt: TGTGCCAGCAGCTCACGGACAGGGAACGATTCACCCCTCCACTTT

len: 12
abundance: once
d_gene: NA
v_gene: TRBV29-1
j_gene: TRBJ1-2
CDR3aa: CSVRTGGNGYTF
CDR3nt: TGCAGCGTTCGCACAGGTGGCAATGGCTACACCTTC

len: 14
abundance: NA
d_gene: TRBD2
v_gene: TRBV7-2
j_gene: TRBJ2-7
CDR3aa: CASTSQRGAYEQYF
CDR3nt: TGTGCCAGCACCTCTCAGCGGGGGGCCTACGAGCAGTACTTC

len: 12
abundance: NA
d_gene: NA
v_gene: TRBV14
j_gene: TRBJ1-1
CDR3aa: CASSQGGTVAFF
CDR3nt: TGTGCCAGCAGCCAGGGGGGGACTGTAGCTTTCTTT

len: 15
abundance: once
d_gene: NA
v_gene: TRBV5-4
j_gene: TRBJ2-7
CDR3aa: CASSLRRESSYEQYF
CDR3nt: TGTGCCAGCAGCCTCCGACGGGAGAGCTCCTACGAGCAGTACTTC

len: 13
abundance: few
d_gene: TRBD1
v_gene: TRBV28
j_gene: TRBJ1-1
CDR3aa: CASSRDSNTEAFF
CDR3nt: TGTGCCAGCAGCCGGGACAGCAACACTGAAGCTTTCTTT

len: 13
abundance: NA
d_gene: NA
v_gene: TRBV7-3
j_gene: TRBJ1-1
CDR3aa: CASSLYGNTEAFF
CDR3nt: TGTGCCAGCAGCTTATACGGTAACACTGAAGCTTTCTTT

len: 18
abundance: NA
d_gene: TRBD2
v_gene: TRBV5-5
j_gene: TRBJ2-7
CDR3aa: CASSLVRREGREVYEQYF
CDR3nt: TGTGCCAGCAGCTTGGTAAGACGAGAGGGGCGGGAGGTCTACGAGCAGTACTTC

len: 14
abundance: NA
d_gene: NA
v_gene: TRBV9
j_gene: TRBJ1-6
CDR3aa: CASSEGDTNSPLHF
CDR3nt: TGTGCCAGCAGCGAGGGGGACACAAATTCACCCCTCCACTTT

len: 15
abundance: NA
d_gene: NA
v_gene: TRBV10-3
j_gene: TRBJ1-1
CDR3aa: CASSYSLGANTEAFF
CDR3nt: TGTGCCAGCAGTTACTCGTTAGGGGCCAACACTGAAGCTTTCTTT

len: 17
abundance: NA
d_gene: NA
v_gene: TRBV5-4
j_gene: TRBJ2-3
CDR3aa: CASSLVRSGSGTDTQYF
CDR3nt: TGTGCCAGCAGCTTGGTTCGGAGCGGAAGCGGGACAGATACGCAGTATTTT

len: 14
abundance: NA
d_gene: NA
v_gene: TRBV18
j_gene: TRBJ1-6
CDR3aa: CASSPGIRNSPLHF
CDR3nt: TGTGCCAGCTCACCAGGTATCAGGAATTCACCCCTCCACTTT

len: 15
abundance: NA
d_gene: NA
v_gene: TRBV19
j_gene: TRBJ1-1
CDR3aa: CASSSSPAGWTEAFF
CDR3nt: TGTGCCAGTAGTTCCTCCCCGGCGGGGTGGACTGAAGCTTTCTTT

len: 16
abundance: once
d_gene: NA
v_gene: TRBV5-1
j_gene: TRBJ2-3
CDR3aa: CASSLATRATGYTQYF
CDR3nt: TGCGCCAGCAGCTTGGCGACCCGAGCGACAGGATATACGCAGTATTTT

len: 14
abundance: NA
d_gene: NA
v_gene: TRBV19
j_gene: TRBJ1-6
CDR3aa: CASSIVVFGSPLHF
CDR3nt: TGTGCCAGTAGTATAGTAGTTTTTGGTTCACCCCTCCACTTT

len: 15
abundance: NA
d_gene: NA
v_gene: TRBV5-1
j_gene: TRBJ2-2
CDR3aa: CASRTIWGAAGELFF
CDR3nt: TGCGCCAGCAGAACTATCTGGGGCGCGGCCGGGGAGCTGTTTTTT

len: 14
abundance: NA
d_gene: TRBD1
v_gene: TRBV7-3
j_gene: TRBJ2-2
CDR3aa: CASSLQGADGELFF
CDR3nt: TGTGCCAGCAGCTTACAGGGGGCGGACGGGGAGCTGTTTTTT